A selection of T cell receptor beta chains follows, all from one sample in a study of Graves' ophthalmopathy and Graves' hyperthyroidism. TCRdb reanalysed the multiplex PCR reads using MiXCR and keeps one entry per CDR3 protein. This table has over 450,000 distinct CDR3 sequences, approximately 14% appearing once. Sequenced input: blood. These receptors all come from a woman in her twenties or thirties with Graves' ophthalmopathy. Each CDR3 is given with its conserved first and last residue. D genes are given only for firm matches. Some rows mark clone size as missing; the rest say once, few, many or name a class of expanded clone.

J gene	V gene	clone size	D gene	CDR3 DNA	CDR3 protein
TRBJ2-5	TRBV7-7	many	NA	TGTGCTAGCAGCTTGACTGAGCTTGCAGAGACCCAGTACTTC	CASSLTELAETQYF
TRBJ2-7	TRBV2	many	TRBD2	TGTGCCAGCAGGGGCGGGACTAGCGGGTACTACGAGCAGTACTTC	CASRGGTSGYYEQYF
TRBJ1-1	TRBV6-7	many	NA	TGTGCCAGCAGTTACTGGCAGAACTTGAACACTGAAGCTTTCTTT	CASSYWQNLNTEAFF
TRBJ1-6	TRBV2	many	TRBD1	TGTGCCAGCAGGGGACAGTGGGCTAATTCACCCCTCCACTTT	CASRGQWANSPLHF
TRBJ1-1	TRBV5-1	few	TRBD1	TGCGCCAGCAGCTCAAACCTTCAGGGGGCGCGGACTGAAGCTTTCTTT	CASSSNLQGARTEAFF
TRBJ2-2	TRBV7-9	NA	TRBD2	TGTGCCAGTCGAGTGGCGGGGGCCGGGGAGCTGTTTTTT	CASRVAGAGELFF
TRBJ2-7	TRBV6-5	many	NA	TGTGCCAGCAGTTACTCGTGGGGGGAGATTTACGAGCAGTACTTC	CASSYSWGEIYEQYF
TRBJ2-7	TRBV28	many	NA	TGTGCCAGCAACTCCGGGACGGAAACCTACGAGCAGTACTTC	CASNSGTETYEQYF
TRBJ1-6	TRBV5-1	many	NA	TGCGCCAGCAGCTTGGACAGGGTTTCAAATTCACCCCTCCACTTT	CASSLDRVSNSPLHF
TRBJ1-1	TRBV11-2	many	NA	TGTGCCAGCAGCCAAGAGGTTGGGGGCTGGACTGAAGCTTTCTTT	CASSQEVGGWTEAFF
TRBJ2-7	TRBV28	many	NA	TGTGCCAGCAGTTGGGCGGCAGGGCCTACTTACGAGCAGTACTTC	CASSWAAGPTYEQYF
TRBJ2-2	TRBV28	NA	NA	TGTGCCAGCAGTTTGAGATTCGGGGAGCTGTTTTTT	CASSLRFGELFF
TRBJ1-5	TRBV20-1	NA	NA	TGCAGTGCTGGGTGGATCAATCAGCCCCAGCATTTT	CSAGWINQPQHF
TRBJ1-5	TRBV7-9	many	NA	TGTGCCAGCAGCTTAATTGGCAGCAATCAGCCCCAGCATTTT	CASSLIGSNQPQHF
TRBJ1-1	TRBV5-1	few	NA	TGCGCCAGCAGCTTGGCCGGGCAGATCACTGAAGCTTTCTTT	CASSLAGQITEAFF
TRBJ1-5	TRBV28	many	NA	TGTGCCAGCAGTATTCCAGGGCAACAGCCCCAGCATTTT	CASSIPGQQPQHF
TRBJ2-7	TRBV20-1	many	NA	TGCAGTGTTCTTGGGGGAGAGCAGTACTTC	CSVLGGEQYF
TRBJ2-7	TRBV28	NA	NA	TGTGCCAGCACCCTAAATGGCTTCACCTACGAGCAGTACTTC	CASTLNGFTYEQYF
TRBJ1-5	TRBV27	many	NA	TGTGCCAGCAGTTTATTTGGGGCGGTCAATCAGCCCCAGCATTTT	CASSLFGAVNQPQHF
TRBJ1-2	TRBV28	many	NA	TGTGCCAGCACCGGGGGGGTGCATAACCATGGCTACACCTTC	CASTGGVHNHGYTF
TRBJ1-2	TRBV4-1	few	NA	TGCGCCAGCAGCCAAGATTTAGGGCTGATAAATGGCTACACCTTC	CASSQDLGLINGYTF
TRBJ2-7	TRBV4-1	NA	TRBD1	TGCGCCTGCAGCCAAGCCAGGGGGTCCTACGAGCAGTACTTC	CACSQARGSYEQYF
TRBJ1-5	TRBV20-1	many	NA	TGCAGTGCTAGAGCTACAGGATTAGTGGGTCAGCCCCAGCATTTT	CSARATGLVGQPQHF
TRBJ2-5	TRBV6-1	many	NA	TGTGCCAGCATCGGCAGCCAAGAGACCCAGTACTTC	CASIGSQETQYF
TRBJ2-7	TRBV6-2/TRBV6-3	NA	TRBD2	TGTGCCAGCAGTTACTCTCCGGACGGGGGGGAAGAGCAGTACTTC	CASSYSPDGGEEQYF
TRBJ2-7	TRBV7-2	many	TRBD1	TGTGCCAGCAGCAAGGGACAGGCGGTTTTCTACGAGCAGTACTTC	CASSKGQAVFYEQYF
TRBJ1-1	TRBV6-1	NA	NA	TGTGCCAGCACTCTAGGGACGGCCAACACTGAAGCTTTCTTT	CASTLGTANTEAFF